This T cell receptor beta chain was sequenced during a study of CD8 T cells in ankylosing spondylitis. Study results and caveats: One TCR beta motif, made up of roughly 8 highly homologous variants, appeared characteristic of ankylosing spondylitis blood. In peripheral blood, disease-linked CD8+ clones occurred at relatively low frequencies. Reactive arthritis synovial fluid and blood were previously reported to contain some motif variants. Disease-linked clones reportedly concentrated significantly in matched ankylosing spondylitis synovial fluid.

V gave up 7 bases and J gave up 3 bases; unmatched junction bases: 5. This CDR3 spans 13 amino acids. This clonotype appeared many times. Its antigen remains unidentified. Quantitative 5'-RACE with molecular barcodes generated TCR beta libraries. TCRdb used MiXCR to reprocess the 5' RACE reads, holding one entry per CDR3 protein. The sample contains roughly 440,000 distinct CDR3 sequences, under 20% of which appear only once. The sequence was obtained from a male donor with ankylosing spondylitis. This chain joins TRBV12-3 or TRBV12-4 and TRBJ1-1, with 7 positions matching TRBD1. Sequencing was performed on blood, either unsorted or a sorted T cell fraction (not recorded which). The CDR3: CASTETGYTEAFF. Written as DNA, the CDR3 is TGTGCCAGCACCGAGACAGGGTACACTGAAGCTTTCTTT.